The 7 T cell receptor beta chains below all came from one sample that was sequenced in a study of tumor-infiltrating lymphocytes in primary liver carcinoma. Starting material of 400 to 600 ng total RNA yielded TCR beta cDNA via a constant-region primer. Nested multiplex PCR, run for three rounds with slightly modified ARM-PCR, yielded TCR beta libraries. The two initial PCR rounds, roughly 9 cycles each, used TRBV1-TRBV30 forward and C-beta reverse primers. TCRdb re-derived calls from the multiplex PCR reads in MiXCR, one entry per CDR3 protein. This table holds 75,000 to 80,000 distinct CDR3 sequences, approximately 62% found once. Co-extraction yielded RNA and DNA from around 20-30 mg of unsorted bulk tissue. The sample was tumor-adjacent normal liver tissue. These receptors came from a man in his forties or fifties with primary liver carcinoma and hepatitis B virus infection.

In regard to this clonotype: Its ends do not fully match the called genes, so a read error is possible. The chain has TRBV29-1 and TRBJ2-7; TRBD2 might be the D (5 bases). Germline V gene data show CDR1 as SQVTM and CDR2 as ANQGSEA. The CDR3 has 11 residues. The CDR3 DNA follows: TGCAGCGTTGCTAGCAGCTACGAGCAATACTTC. Amino acids: CSVASSYEQYF.

The rearrangement joins TRBV4-1 to TRBJ2-7; D not certain. Germline assignment: CDR1 MGHRA and CDR2 YSYEKL. The CDR3 is 15 residues long. V lost 1 base and J 13 bases, leaving 23 bases between the germline ends. The CDR3: CASSQAGSTSYDQYF. DNA for the CDR3: TGCGCCAGCAGCCAAGCCGGCAGTACCTCCTACGATCAATACTTC.

This sequence joins TRBV29-1 and TRBJ2-1; D is ambiguous. The length of the CDR3 is 16 residues. Germline V gives CDR1 SQVTM, CDR2 ANQGSEA. Trimming took off 6 bases at V and 10 bases at J, with 28 bases between the two ends. The CDR3 sequence: CSVSTLRSWSRQEQFF. In nucleotides, the CDR3 is TGCAGCGTCTCCACGCTTCGTTCCTGGTCCCGCCAAGAGCAGTTCTTC.

On this clonotype itself: This likely comes from a read error, as the CDR3 has no conserved phenylalanine or tryptophan at its end. It is unclear where the CDR3 begins or ends on the DNA, so no DNA is shown, and the CDR3 is as TCRdb lists it. The chain combines TRBV29-1 with TRBJ2-3. Germline V CDR1 and CDR2: SQVTM, ANQGSEA. 13 amino acids form the CDR3, both terminal residues included. The CDR3: CSVSEVVADTQYL.

This CDR3 is CSVIHGRDIQYF. The CDR3 coding sequence is TGCAGTGTAATTCACGGGCGGGACATTCAGTACTTC. V gene TRBV29-1 combines with J gene TRBJ2-4, with D possibly being TRBD2 (5 bases). The CDR3 length is 12 residues. In germline, CDR1 is SQVTM, CDR2 ANQGSEA.

In this sample, this clonotype turned up once. One end of the junction varies from germline; a read error may be responsible. The chain combines TRBV14 with TRBJ2-1; D unclear. Germline V gives CDR1 SGHDN, CDR2 FVKESK. The CDR3 runs 15 residues. CDR3 DNA: TGTGCCGGCAGCCAAGATGCAAGGCTCTACAATGAGCAGTTCTTC. Translated: CAGSQDARLYNEQFF.

In the case of this clonotype: A junction boundary mismatches the germline segment, possibly from a read error. The gene calls are TRBV6-5 and TRBJ1-1; 8 bases align to TRBD1. CDR1 MNHEY and CDR2 SVGAGI come from the germline V gene. The CDR3 is 14 amino acids. CDR3 DNA sequence: TGTGCCAGCAATTATCAGGGGGCCTACGCTGAGGCTTTCTTT. Residues: CASNYQGAYAEAFF.